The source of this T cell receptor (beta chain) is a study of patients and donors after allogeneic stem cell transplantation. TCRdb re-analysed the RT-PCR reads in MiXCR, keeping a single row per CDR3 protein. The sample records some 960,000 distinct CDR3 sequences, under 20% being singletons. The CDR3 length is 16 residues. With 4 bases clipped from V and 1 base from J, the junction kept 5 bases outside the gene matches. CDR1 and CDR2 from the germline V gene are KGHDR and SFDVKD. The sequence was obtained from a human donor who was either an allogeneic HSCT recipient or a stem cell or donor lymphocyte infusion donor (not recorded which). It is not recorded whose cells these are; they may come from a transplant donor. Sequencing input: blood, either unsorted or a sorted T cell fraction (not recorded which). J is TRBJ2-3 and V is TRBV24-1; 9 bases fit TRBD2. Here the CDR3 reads CATSDGRLAGTDTQYF. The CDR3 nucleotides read TGTGCCACCAGTGACGGCAGACTAGCGGGCACAGATACGCAGTATTTT.